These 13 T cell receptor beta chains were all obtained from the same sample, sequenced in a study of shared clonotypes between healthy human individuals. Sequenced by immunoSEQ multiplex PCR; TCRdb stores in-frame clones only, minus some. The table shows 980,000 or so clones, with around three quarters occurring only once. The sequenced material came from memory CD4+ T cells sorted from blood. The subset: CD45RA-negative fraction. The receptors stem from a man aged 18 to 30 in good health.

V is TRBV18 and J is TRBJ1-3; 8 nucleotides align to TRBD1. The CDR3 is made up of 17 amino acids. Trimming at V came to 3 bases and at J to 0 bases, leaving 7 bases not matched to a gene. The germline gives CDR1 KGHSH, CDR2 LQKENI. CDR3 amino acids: CASSPGQVALSGNTIYF. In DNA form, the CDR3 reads TGTGCCAGCTCACCGGGACAGGTCGCCCTCTCTGGAAACACCATATATTTT.

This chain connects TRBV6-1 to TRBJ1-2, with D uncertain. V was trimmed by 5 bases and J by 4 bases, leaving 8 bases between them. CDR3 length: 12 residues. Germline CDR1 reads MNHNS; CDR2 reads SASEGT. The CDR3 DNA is TGTGCCAGCAGTAAGGACGCCTATGGCTACACCTTC. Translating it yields CASSKDAYGYTF.

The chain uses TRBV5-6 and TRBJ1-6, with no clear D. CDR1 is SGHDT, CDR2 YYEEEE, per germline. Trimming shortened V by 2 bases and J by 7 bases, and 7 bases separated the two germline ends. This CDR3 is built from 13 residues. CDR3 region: CASSFYLNSPLHF. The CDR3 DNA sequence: TGTGCCAGCAGCTTTTACCTCAATTCACCCCTCCACTTT.

The CDR3, as DNA: TGTGCCAGCAGCCGCTCCGGGACAGGGAACACCGGGGAGCTGTTTTTT. Amino acids: CASSRSGTGNTGELFF. This chain links TRBV6-6 with TRBJ2-2, with 8 nucleotides matching TRBD1. From germline, CDR1 is MNHNY and CDR2 SVGAGI (reference sequence). There are 16 residues in the CDR3. The V segment lost 6 bases and the J segment 1 base; nucleotides outside the gene matches: 7.

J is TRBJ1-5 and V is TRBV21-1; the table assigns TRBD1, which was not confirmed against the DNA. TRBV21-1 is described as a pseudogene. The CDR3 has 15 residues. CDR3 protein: CASSKYATVRGPQHF. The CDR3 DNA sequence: TGTGCCAGCAGCAAATACGCGACGGTAAGGGGGCCCCAGCATTTT.

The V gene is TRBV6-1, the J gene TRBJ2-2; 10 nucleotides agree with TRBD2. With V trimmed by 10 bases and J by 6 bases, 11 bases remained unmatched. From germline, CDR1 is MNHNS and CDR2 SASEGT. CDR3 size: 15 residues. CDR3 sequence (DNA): TGTGCCACGGCCATACAGCGGGGGGGAGCCGGGGAGCTGTTTTTT. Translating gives CATAIQRGGAGELFF.

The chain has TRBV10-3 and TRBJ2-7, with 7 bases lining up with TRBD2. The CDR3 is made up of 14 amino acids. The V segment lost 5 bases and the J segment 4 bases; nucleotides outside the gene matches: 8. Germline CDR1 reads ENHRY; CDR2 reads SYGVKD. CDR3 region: CAISTDQGGYEQYF. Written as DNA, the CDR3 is TGTGCCATCAGTACTGACCAGGGAGGGTACGAGCAGTACTTC.

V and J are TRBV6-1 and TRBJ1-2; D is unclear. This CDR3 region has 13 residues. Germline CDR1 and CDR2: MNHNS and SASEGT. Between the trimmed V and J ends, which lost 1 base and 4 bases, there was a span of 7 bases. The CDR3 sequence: CASSEGYSYGYTF. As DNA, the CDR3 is TGTGCCAGCAGTGAAGGGTACAGCTATGGCTACACCTTC.

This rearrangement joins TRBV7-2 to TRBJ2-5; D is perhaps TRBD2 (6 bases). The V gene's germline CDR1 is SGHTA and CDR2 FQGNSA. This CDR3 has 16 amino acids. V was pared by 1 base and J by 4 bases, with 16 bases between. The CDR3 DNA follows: TGTGCCAGCAGCTTAGGGAAGCTAGCGAGAGCAGAGACCCAGTACTTC. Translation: CASSLGKLARAETQYF. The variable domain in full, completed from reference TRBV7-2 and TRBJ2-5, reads GAGVSQSPSNKVTEKGKDVELRCDPISGHTALYWYRQSLGQGLEFLIYFQGNSAPDKSGLPSDRFSAERTGGSVSTLTIQRTQQEDSAVYLCASSLGKLARAETQYFGPGTRLLVL.

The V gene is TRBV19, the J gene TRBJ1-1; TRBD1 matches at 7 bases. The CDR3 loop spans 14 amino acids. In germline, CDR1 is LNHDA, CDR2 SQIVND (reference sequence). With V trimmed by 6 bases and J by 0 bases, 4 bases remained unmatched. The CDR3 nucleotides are TGTGCCAGTAGAAGACAGGGTATGAACACTGAAGCTTTCTTT. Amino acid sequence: CASRRQGMNTEAFF.

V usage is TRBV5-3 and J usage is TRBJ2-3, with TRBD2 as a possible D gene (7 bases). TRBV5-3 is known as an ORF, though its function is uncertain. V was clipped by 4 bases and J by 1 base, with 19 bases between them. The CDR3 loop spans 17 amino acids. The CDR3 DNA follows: TGTGCCAGAAGCGATAACGTCGGGGGGCCTTGCACAGATACGCAGTATTTT. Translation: CARSDNVGGPCTDTQYF.

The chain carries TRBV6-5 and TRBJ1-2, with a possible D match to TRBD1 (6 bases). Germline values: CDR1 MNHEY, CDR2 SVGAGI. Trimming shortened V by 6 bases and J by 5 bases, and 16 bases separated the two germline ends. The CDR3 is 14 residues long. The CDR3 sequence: CASSLGGGMYGYTF. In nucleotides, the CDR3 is TGTGCCAGCAGCCTAGGTGGGGGCATGTATGGCTACACCTTC.

The CDR3 DNA is TGTGCCAGCAGCTTGGAGACAGGGGGTTATAACTATGGCTACACCTTC. Its translation: CASSLETGGYNYGYTF. The chain has TRBV5-4 and TRBJ1-2; 9 bases agree with TRBD1. The CDR3 is made up of 16 amino acids. The ends lost 0 bases at V and 1 base at J; junction bases unmatched: 4. Per germline, CDR1 SGHNT and CDR2 YYREEE (reference sequence).